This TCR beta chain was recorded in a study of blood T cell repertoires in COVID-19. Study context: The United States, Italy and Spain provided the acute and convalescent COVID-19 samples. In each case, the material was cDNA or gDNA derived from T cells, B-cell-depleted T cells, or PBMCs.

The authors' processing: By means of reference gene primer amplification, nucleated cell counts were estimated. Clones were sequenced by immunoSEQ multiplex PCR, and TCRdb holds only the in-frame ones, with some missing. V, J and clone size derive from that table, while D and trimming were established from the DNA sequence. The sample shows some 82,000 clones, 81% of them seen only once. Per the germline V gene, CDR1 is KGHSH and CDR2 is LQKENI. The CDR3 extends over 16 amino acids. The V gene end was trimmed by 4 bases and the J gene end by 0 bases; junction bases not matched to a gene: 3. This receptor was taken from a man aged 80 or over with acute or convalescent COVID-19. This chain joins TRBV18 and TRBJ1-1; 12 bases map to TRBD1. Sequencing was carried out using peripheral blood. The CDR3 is CASSLGTGGMNTEAFF. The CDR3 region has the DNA TGTGCCAGCTCACTAGGGACAGGGGGCATGAACACTGAAGCTTTCTTT.